This T cell receptor beta chain was recovered during a study of CXCR3-negative and CXCR3-positive naive CD8 T cells. Study outcomes and limitations: Hydrophobicity of TRB CDR3s was greater in CXCR3-positive naive cells than in CXCR3-negative naive cells.

TRB cDNA was prepared as libraries by UMI-labeled 5' RACE. TCRdb re-called the 5' RACE reads; one entry per CDR3 protein, DNA not given. Recorded for this sample: about 150,000 distinct CDR3 sequences. Germline V gene lookup returns CDR1 LGHDT and CDR2 YNNKEL (reference sequence). There are 16 residues in the CDR3. To note about this clonotype: Its antigen is unknown.

The rearrangement uses TRBV3-1 and TRBJ1-6. Material for sequencing was naive CXCR3+ CD8+ T cells from blood. As for subset: CD45RO-CCR7+CD27+CD95- naive CD8+ T cells expressing CXCR3 (TNR3+). The TCR sequence derives from a human donor in good health. Some clones in this sample may be carry-over from other donors' samples. CDR3 in amino acids: CASSQDPGLGRSPLHF.